This T cell receptor (beta chain) was identified in a study of regulatory T cells in long-lasting Graves disease. Study results and caveats: Persistent Graves' disease cases displayed lower TCR diversity than newly diagnosed ones.

The time point here: newly diagnosed GD, antithyroid drugs for less than 3 months. PBMC RNA was the source of the TCR library. Investigators report Graves' disease was diagnosed under American Thyroid Association guidelines. This clonotype was seen ten or more times. What it recognizes is unknown. Germline V gene sequence: CDR1 KGHSH, CDR2 LQKENI. V was pared by 6 bases and J by 4 bases, with 10 bases between. This CDR3 has 13 amino acids. HTBI primers from iRepertoire and Arm-PCR of CDR3 regions yielded the TCR beta libraries. TCRdb re-called the multiplex PCR reads through MiXCR, storing one row per CDR3 protein. The sample has around 240,000 distinct CDR3 sequences, 15% to 20% seen once. The same sample was also used in a study of T cells in Graves' hyperthyroidism and ophthalmopathy. That study reports: Patients having uncontrolled infection, another autoimmune disease, pregnancy or lactation were not included. Most thyroid clonotypes expanded above 0.001 appeared in blood too.

This TCR was sampled from a woman in her thirties with Graves disease. The V and J genes are TRBV18 and TRBJ1-5; no clear D. The sequenced sample was peripheral blood mononuclear cells (PBMCs), obtained at new diagnosis, from a patient treated with antithyroid drugs. CDR3 loop: CASSPNGNQPQHF. Written as DNA, the CDR3 is TGTGCCAGCTCTCCGAATGGAAATCAGCCCCAGCATTTT.